The next 21 T cell receptor beta chains were all read from a single sample in a study of CD8+CD57+ T cells in acquired aplastic anemia. Before being chosen for sequencing, patients had shown CD8+CD57+ cell expansion by flow cytometry. Genomic DNA served as template for TCR beta VDJ and CDR3 profiling. TCRdb independently ran MiXCR on the reads; one entry per CDR3 protein. The data contain about 180,000 distinct CDR3 sequences, about 50% of them singletons. The sequencing input was sorted CD4+, CD8+, or CD8+CD57+ T cells (not recorded which) from PBMCs. The receptors shown here come from a human donor with aplastic anemia.

At least ten counts were recorded for this clonotype. The chain uses TRBV12-3 or TRBV12-4 and TRBJ2-7; D perhaps matches TRBD1 (5 bases). V lost 7 bases, J lost 5 bases, and 18 bases lay in between. The CDR3 runs 14 residues. Here the CDR3 DNA reads TGTGCCAGCACCACGACTCGTGGGGCTCACGAGCAGTACTTC. Its translation is CASTTTRGAHEQYF.

This clonotype appeared many times. V is TRBV9 and J is TRBJ2-7; 7 bases line up with TRBD2. Germline lookup yields CDR1 SGDLS and CDR2 YYNGEE. There are 15 residues in the CDR3. V was clipped by 0 bases and J by 3 bases; unmatched bases: 6. As DNA, the CDR3 is TGTGCCAGCAGCGTAGGTGGGACTACCCTCTACGAGCAGTACTTC. It specifies CASSVGGTTLYEQYF.

This sequence joins TRBV2 and TRBJ1-3; D might be TRBD1 (6 bases). Germline CDR1 is SNHLY and CDR2 is FYNNEI. The CDR3 is made up of 15 amino acids. The V gene lost 10 bases and the J gene lost 7 bases, with 23 bases spanning the gap. CDR3 nucleotide sequence: TGTGCCAACCTACAGCGGGGGGGCGGTCCGAACACCATATATTTT. Translation: CANLQRGGGPNTIYF.

The genes are TRBV7-9 and TRBJ2-5; D may correspond to TRBD1 or TRBD2 (5 bases each). The CDR3 has 15 amino acids. Trimming stripped 1 base from V and 0 bases from J, with 9 bases between. Germline V gene lookup returns CDR1 SEHNR and CDR2 FQNEAQ (reference sequence). CDR3 sequence (DNA): TGTGCCAGCAGCTTAGGGGTGGGGGACCAAGAGACCCAGTACTTC. This gives the protein CASSLGVGDQETQYF.

The chain recombines TRBV28 with TRBJ1-2; D is ambiguous. This CDR3 region has 12 residues. Germline assignment: CDR1 MDHEN and CDR2 SYDVKM. The ends were cut back, 10 bases at V and 4 bases at J, with 13 bases in the middle. In DNA, the CDR3 is TGTGCCACCACAGCTGATAGCTATGGCTACACCTTC. Protein sequence: CATTADSYGYTF.

This clonotype occurred a few times. The chain couples TRBV15 to TRBJ2-2; D remains ambiguous. This CDR3 spans 14 amino acids. From germline, CDR1 is LNHNV and CDR2 YYDKDF (reference sequence). V lost 0 bases and J 6 bases, leaving 8 bases between the germline ends. The CDR3: CATSRDRPAGELFF. DNA of the CDR3: TGTGCCACCAGCAGAGACAGACCTGCCGGGGAGCTGTTTTTT. Full variable domain (remainder filled in from reference TRBV15 and TRBJ2-2): DAMVIQNPRYQVTQFGKPVTLSCSQTLNHNVMYWYQQKSSQAPKLLFHYYDKDFNNEADTPDNFQSRRPNTSFCFLDIRSPGLGDTAMYLCATSRDRPAGELFFGEGSRLTVL.

This clonotype occurred a few times. This sequence joins TRBV7-2 and TRBJ2-7; D gene uncertain. Trimming pared 2 bases from V and 2 bases from J, leaving 7 bases between. The germline V gene encodes CDR1 SGHTA and CDR2 FQGNSA. This CDR3 contains 13 residues. CDR3: CASSLYTAYEQYF. In nucleotides, the CDR3 is TGTGCCAGCAGCTTATACACCGCCTACGAGCAGTACTTC.

Turning to this clonotype: Possible read error: a much larger clone is one base away. The genes are TRBV12-3 or TRBV12-4 and TRBJ1-1; D not resolved. The CDR3 loop spans 15 amino acids. Trimming took off 2 bases at V and 2 bases at J, with 12 bases between the two ends. CDR3 nucleotides: TGTGCCAGCAGTTTAACGGGGATGGAAAACACTGAAGCTTTCTTT. Its translation: CASSLTGMENTEAFF.

This chain uses TRBV20-1 with TRBJ1-2; D is possibly TRBD1 (6 bases). The CDR3 extends over 15 amino acids. Germline CDR1 reads DFQATT; CDR2 reads SNEGSKA (reference sequence). V was cut by 0 bases and J by 4 bases, with 15 bases left in between. The CDR3 region is CSARDLRQGIYGYTF. For the CDR3, the DNA is TGCAGTGCTAGAGATCTTCGGCAGGGGATCTATGGCTACACCTTC.

This clonotype was counted at least ten times. The chain employs TRBV12-5 and TRBJ2-7, with 8 bases that match TRBD1. J lost 4 bases, V lost 1 base, and 3 bases had no gene match. The CDR3 extends over 14 amino acids. CDR1 and CDR2 from the germline V gene are LGHNT and FRNRAP. The CDR3 bases are TGTGCTAGTGGTTTGGAACAGGGGGGATACGAGCAGTACTTC. Its protein product is CASGLEQGGYEQYF.

This clonotype has at least ten counts. The rearrangement links TRBV7-9 to TRBJ2-6; 9 bases are shared with TRBD1. Germline trimming cut 5 bases from V and 2 bases from J; bases unmatched to any gene: 10. The CDR3 runs 18 residues. Germline V gives CDR1 SEHNR, CDR2 FQNEAQ (reference sequence). This CDR3 reads CASSGLQGAVTGANVLTF. The CDR3 DNA sequence: TGTGCCAGCAGCGGTCTACAGGGGGCAGTGACTGGGGCCAACGTCCTGACTTTC.

Concerning this clonotype itself: A much larger clonotype is one base distant, so this may be a read error. Written as DNA, the CDR3 is TGCGCCAGCAGCTCAGAGAATAATGAAAGACTGTTTTTT. Its translation is CASSSENNERLFF. The chain recombines TRBV5-1 with TRBJ1-4, with D unresolved. The CDR3 length is 13 residues. Germline V gene data show CDR1 as SGHRS and CDR2 as YFSETQ.

The chain employs TRBV14 and TRBJ1-1; no clear D. This CDR3 has 14 amino acids. V lost 1 base, J lost 1 base, and 7 bases lay in between. Germline-derived CDR1 and CDR2 are SGHDN and FVKESK. The CDR3 region has the DNA TGTGCCAGCAGCCAAGGACACGCGAACACTGAAGCTTTCTTT. This encodes CASSQGHANTEAFF.

The chain employs TRBV29-1 and TRBJ1-4; a possible D gene is TRBD1 (6 bases). The germline V gene has CDR1 SQVTM and CDR2 ANQGSEA. Trimming cost V 7 bases and J 1 base, with 10 bases left between them. The CDR3 totals 13 residues. This CDR3 is CSAKDRTNEKLFF. DNA for the CDR3: TGCAGCGCCAAGGACAGAACTAATGAAAAACTGTTTTTT. Using reference TRBV29-1 and TRBJ1-4 for the parts outside the CDR3, the full variable domain is SAVISQKPSRDICQRGTSLTIQCQVDSQVTMMFWYRQQPGQSLTLIATANQGSEATYESGFVIDKFPISRPNLTFSTLTVSNMSPEDSSIYLCSAKDRTNEKLFFGSGTQLSVL.

This clonotype appeared many times. This chain connects TRBV5-6 to TRBJ2-7, with D maybe TRBD2 (6 bases). The CDR3 runs to 11 residues. Deletions cut 1 base from V and 9 bases from J, with 8 bases between. CDR1 and CDR2 from the germline V gene are SGHDT and YYEEEE. CDR3 protein: CASSLPGVQYF. The CDR3 nucleotides read TGTGCCAGCAGCTTGCCGGGGGTGCAGTACTTC.

The chain links TRBV28 to TRBJ1-1; the match to TRBD1 covers 8 bases. The CDR3 spans 15 residues. Germline V gene data show CDR1 as MDHEN and CDR2 as SYDVKM. V gave up 7 bases and J gave up 7 bases; unmatched junction bases: 14. The CDR3: CASTAQGAHPIEAFF. The CDR3 DNA reads TGTGCCAGCACCGCCCAGGGGGCCCACCCAATTGAAGCTTTCTTT.

This rearrangement joins TRBV10-3 to TRBJ1-5, with D tentatively TRBD1 (6 bases). From germline, CDR1 is ENHRY and CDR2 SYGVKD. This CDR3 contains 17 residues. V lost 10 bases and J lost 4, with 26 bases in between. The CDR3 DNA reads TGTGCCACGCACCTGACGGTCAACAGGGACCCAAATCAGCCCCAGCATTTT. This translates into CATHLTVNRDPNQPQHF.

This clonotype was recorded many times. Compared with germline, one end of the junction differs, possibly owing to a read error. V is TRBV5-1 and J is TRBJ1-1; TRBD1 aligns across 7 bases. This CDR3 has 14 residues. Germline CDR1 SGHRS, CDR2 YFSETQ. CDR3 in amino acids: CASSLDRANTEAFF. CDR3 coding DNA: TGTGCCAGCAGTTTAGACAGGGCGAACACTGAAGCTTTCTTT.

The chain couples TRBV7-9 to TRBJ1-1, with D hard to call. Germline CDR1 SEHNR, CDR2 FQNEAQ (reference sequence). V lost 5 bases and J lost 0, with 7 bases in between. The CDR3 runs to 13 residues. The CDR3 is CASSKTVNTEAFF. In DNA, the CDR3 is TGTGCCAGCAGCAAGACTGTGAACACTGAAGCTTTCTTT.

The sample holds many counts of this clonotype. The V and J genes are TRBV20-1 and TRBJ1-5; D is possibly TRBD1 (5 bases). Trimming took 0 bases from V and 0 from J, leaving 9 bases between them. The CDR3 sequence is 15 residues long. Germline CDR1 DFQATT, CDR2 SNEGSKA (reference sequence). CDR3 residues: CSARETGGSNQPQHF. CDR3 sequence (DNA): TGCAGTGCTAGAGAAACTGGGGGTAGCAATCAGCCCCAGCATTTT.

This clonotype turned up a few times. The chain links TRBV10-2 to TRBJ1-3; no clear D. Germline V gene sequence: CDR1 WSHSY, CDR2 SAAADI. This CDR3 region has 14 residues. V gave up 2 bases and J gave up 0 bases, with 5 bases separating them. CDR3 DNA sequence: TGCGCCAGCAGTGAGCGGGACTCTGGAAACACCATATATTTT. Translation: CASSERDSGNTIYF.